This record covers a single T cell receptor (beta chain). Its antigen is undetermined. There are 14 residues in the CDR3. With 0 bases clipped from V and 5 bases from J, the junction kept 5 bases outside the gene matches. Germline V gene sequence: CDR1 SQVTM, CDR2 ANQGSEA. These data originate in a study of cytomegalovirus exposure and HLA in healthy donors. As for the study in general: Sequencing of about 179 million T cells in an earlier analysis found some 100 million unique TCR beta sequences.

Study-wide findings and caveats: Other equally common chains were less clonally expanded than HLA-associated TCR beta chains, a later analysis showed. Common viral pathogens (according to a later analysis) appeared linked to several of the most significant clusters. Previously analyzed data showed that most TCR beta V segments were productive at a frequency of about 90% or about 30%.

The PCR employed 60 Vbeta primers together with 13 Jbeta primers. Profiling relied on immunoSEQ multiplex PCR, and the TCRdb table lists in-frame clones only, not all of them. The data hold 140,000 or so clones, with 65% to 90% observed a single time. The TCR comes from a female donor in good health and CMV-seronegative. What was sequenced was PBMCs. The chain links TRBV29-1 to TRBJ2-5; 8 nucleotides line up with TRBD1. The chain's CDR3 is CSVEERQGRETQYF. For the CDR3, the DNA is TGCAGCGTTGAAGAACGACAGGGGCGGGAGACCCAGTACTTC.